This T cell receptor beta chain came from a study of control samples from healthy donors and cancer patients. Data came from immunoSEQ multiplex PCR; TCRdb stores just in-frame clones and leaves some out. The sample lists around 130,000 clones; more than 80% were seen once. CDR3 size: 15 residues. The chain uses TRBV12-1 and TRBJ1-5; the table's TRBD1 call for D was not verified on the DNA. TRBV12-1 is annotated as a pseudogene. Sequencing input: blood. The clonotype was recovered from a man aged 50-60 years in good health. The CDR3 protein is CASSSAGTDNQPQHF. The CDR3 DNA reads TGTGCCAGCAGCTCAGCCGGGACAGACAATCAGCCCCAGCATTTT.